The 13 T cell receptor beta chains listed next were all sequenced from one sample in a study of blood T cell repertoires in COVID-19. Here immunoSEQ multiplex PCR was the method, and the copy in TCRdb shows in-frame clones only, minus some. The repertoire has around 180,000 clones, about 87% of them found once; the top ten carry roughly 25%. The sample comprised peripheral blood. The receptors here all came from a man aged 55 to 70 with acute or convalescent COVID-19.

The genes are TRBV9 and TRBJ2-7; D unclear. The CDR3 is 15 amino acids. V was shortened by 0 bases and J by 2 bases, with 12 bases between the two germline ends. In germline, CDR1 is SGDLS, CDR2 YYNGEE. The CDR3 region has the DNA TGTGCCAGCAGCGTAGAGGAGAGCCTGGCCTACGAGCAGTACTTC. It codes for CASSVEESLAYEQYF.

The chain employs TRBV20-1 and TRBJ1-2, with D possibly TRBD1 on 5 matching bases. The CDR3 is made up of 11 amino acids. Trimming stripped 6 bases from V and 4 bases from J, with 9 bases between. Germline loops: CDR1 DFQATT, CDR2 SNEGSKA (reference sequence). The DNA for the CDR3 is TGCAGTGCCCGGGGGGGCTATGGCTACACCTTC. Amino acid sequence: CSARGGYGYTF.

This chain connects TRBV7-9 to TRBJ1-2; 7 positions agree with TRBD1. Germline V lookup: CDR1 SEHNR, CDR2 FQNEAQ (reference sequence). This CDR3 contains 16 residues. V lost 8 bases and J lost 2; bases outside the gene matches: 14. The CDR3: CASYGFSAGGNYGYTF. CDR3 DNA: TGTGCCAGCTACGGTTTCTCGGCAGGGGGGAACTATGGCTACACCTTC.

The chain has TRBV6-2 or TRBV6-3 and TRBJ2-5; possible D gene TRBD1, 6 bases. The CDR3 totals 14 residues. Germline V CDR1 and CDR2: MNHEY, SVGEGT. The V and J ends lost 5 bases and 5 bases respectively, with 15 bases between them. The CDR3, as DNA: TGTGCCAGCAGTCGGACAGTCGACCTCGAGACCCAGTACTTC. It specifies CASSRTVDLETQYF.

The chain is built from TRBV7-3 and TRBJ2-7; tentatively, D is TRBD1 (7 bases). Per germline, CDR1 SGHTA and CDR2 FQGTGA. The V and J ends lost 4 bases and 2 bases respectively, with 12 bases between them. The CDR3 loop spans 14 amino acids. The CDR3 loop reads CASSSQGGPYEQYF. The CDR3 coding sequence is TGTGCCAGCAGCTCCCAGGGGGGACCCTACGAGCAGTACTTC.

The chain uses TRBV30 and TRBJ1-5; perhaps TRBD1 as D (5 bases). The CDR3 runs 14 residues. Germline V CDR1 and CDR2: GTSNPN, SVGIG (reference sequence). V lost 7 bases, J lost 3 bases, and 16 bases lay in between. DNA for the CDR3: TGTGCCTATCATCAGGGAAATGCCAATCAGCCCCAGCATTTT. Translating gives CAYHQGNANQPQHF.

The chain has TRBV15 and TRBJ2-5; tentative D call: TRBD2 (5 bases). Germline CDR1 reads LNHNV; CDR2 reads YYDKDF (reference sequence). V lost 5 bases to trimming and J lost 5 bases, with 18 bases between them. This CDR3 region has 15 residues. The CDR3 sequence: CATSPRSSRGETQYF. CDR3 DNA sequence: TGTGCCACCAGCCCTCGATCGAGCCGAGGGGAGACCCAGTACTTC.

The genes are TRBV7-2 and TRBJ1-2; TRBD1 aligns across 9 bases. The CDR3 is 14 amino acids. Germline V gene data show CDR1 as SGHTA and CDR2 as FQGNSA. Losses at the gene ends were 6 bases for V and 4 bases for J; bases not matched to a gene: 6. Written as DNA, the CDR3 is TGTGCCAGCAGGCGCGGACAGGGGCCCTATGGCTACACCTTC. Its translation is CASRRGQGPYGYTF. The whole variable domain, filled in from reference TRBV7-2 and TRBJ1-2, reads GAGVSQSPSNKVTEKGKDVELRCDPISGHTALYWYRQSLGQGLEFLIYFQGNSAPDKSGLPSDRFSAERTGGSVSTLTIQRTQQEDSAVYLCASRRGQGPYGYTFGSGTRLTVV.

The CDR3 loop reads CASSLAVSYNEQFF. The CDR3 region has the DNA TGTGCCAGCAGTCTAGCGGTCTCCTACAATGAGCAGTTCTTC. V is TRBV27 and J is TRBJ2-1; 7 bases map to TRBD2. V lost 5 bases to trimming and J lost 0 bases; unmatched junction nucleotides: 1. The CDR3 has 14 residues. From germline, CDR1 is MNHEY and CDR2 SMNVEV (reference sequence).

The rearrangement uses TRBV19 and TRBJ1-1, with 7 bases identical to TRBD1. The CDR3 totals 15 residues. Germline V gene lookup returns CDR1 LNHDA and CDR2 SQIVND (reference sequence). V was pared by 9 bases and J by 3 bases, with 13 bases of the junction left unmatched. In DNA, the CDR3 is TGTGCCAGCAGACTAGGGCAGGGGGTGGACACTGAAGCTTTCTTT. Amino acid sequence: CASRLGQGVDTEAFF.

This clone has just a few counts. J is TRBJ1-3 and V is TRBV5-1, with 7 bases matching TRBD1. Trimming removed 4 bases from V and 0 bases from J; junction bases left unmatched: 7. Germline-derived CDR1 and CDR2 are SGHRS and YFSETQ. The CDR3 has 16 amino acids. The CDR3 spells CASSTAGGDSGNTIYF. DNA for the CDR3: TGCGCCAGCAGCACGGCAGGGGGTGACTCTGGAAACACCATATATTTT.

As to this clone: The junction does not match germline at one end; this may be a read error. V gene TRBV12-3 or TRBV12-4 combines with J gene TRBJ2-7, with a possible D match to TRBD2 (5 bases). The CDR3 extends over 12 amino acids. The CDR3 nucleotides are TGTGCCAACAGTTTAGCAAGGAGGGAGCAGTACTTC. Protein product: CANSLARREQYF.

This sequence joins TRBV5-4 and TRBJ1-2; the D gene is possibly TRBD1 (6 bases). Germline-derived CDR1 and CDR2 are SGHNT and YYREEE (reference sequence). V gave up 3 bases and J gave up 7 bases, with 19 bases separating them. The CDR3 spans 15 residues. The CDR3 here is CASSSQGQGKGGYTF. DNA of the CDR3: TGTGCCAGCAGCTCCCAGGGGCAGGGGAAAGGTGGCTACACCTTC. Drawing the rest from reference TRBV5-4 and TRBJ1-2, the complete variable domain is ETGVTQSPTHLIKTRGQQVTLRCSSQSGHNTVSWYQQALGQGPQFIFQYYREEENGRGNFPPRFSGLQFPNYSSELNVNALELDDSALYLCASSSQGQGKGGYTFGSGTRLTVV.